This T cell receptor beta chain comes out of a study of tumor and adjacent non-tumor tissue in lung cancer. The wider study: On average, productive TCRbeta reads reached around 4 million per sample.

TCRbeta libraries were built with three rounds of nested PCR, modified from ARM-PCR. A single record per CDR3 protein comes from TCRdb applying MiXCR to the multiplex PCR reads. The table has approximately 120,000 distinct CDR3 sequences, 50% to 70% seen once. Study outcomes and limitations: Shorter survival was associated with higher TCR diversity in tumors. Top 100 clones took a larger repertoire share in normal lung.

From germline, CDR1 is SGHDT and CDR2 YYEEEE. Trimming cost V 3 bases and J 2 bases, with 6 bases left between them. The CDR3 length is 13 residues. Many counts were recorded for this clonotype. The target antigen is unknown. The template was RNA from unsorted bulk tissue. This non-tumor lung sample came from over 3 cm beyond the tumor edge. The sequenced sample was distant non-tumor lung tissue. The rearrangement uses TRBV5-6 and TRBJ2-1; D gene uncertain. This sequence originates from a man in his 60s with non-small cell lung cancer. The CDR3 DNA reads TGTGCCAGCAGCTCCCCGGCCTACAATGAGCAGTTCTTC. Translating gives CASSSPAYNEQFF.